The 30 T cell receptor beta chains below come from one sample, sequenced in a study of response to subunit inactivated influenza vaccine. TCRdb fed the RT-PCR reads into MiXCR, producing one record per CDR3 protein. The repertoire holds roughly 650,000 distinct CDR3 sequences, with around a sixth as singletons. Sequencing used PBMCs from blood, obtained roughly 13 days after vaccination. The receptors here all came from a man in his forties or fifties who received an inactivated influenza vaccine.

The V gene is TRBV29-1, the J gene TRBJ2-6, with 11 bases aligning to TRBD1. The germline V gene encodes CDR1 SQVTM and CDR2 ANQGSEA. The CDR3 sequence is 16 residues long. J was trimmed by 1 base and V by 7 bases; bases with no gene match: 6. CDR3 protein: CSAQGQGASGANVLTF. The CDR3 DNA is TGCAGCGCCCAAGGACAGGGGGCTTCTGGGGCCAACGTCCTGACTTTC.

The sample holds a few counts of this clonotype. The chain combines TRBV12-3 or TRBV12-4 with TRBJ2-1; a possible D gene is TRBD2 (7 bases). V was shortened by 4 bases and J by 8 bases, with 18 bases between the two germline ends. The CDR3 is 15 amino acids. CDR3 residues: CASSYPLRGGYEQFF. Written as DNA, the CDR3 is TGTGCCAGCAGTTACCCTCTCAGGGGAGGGTATGAGCAGTTCTTC.

This clonotype was seen only a few times. V gene TRBV5-1 combines with J gene TRBJ2-3; weak D call: TRBD1 (5 bases). V lost 0 bases to trimming and J lost 0 bases, with 8 bases between them. CDR3 size: 15 residues. In germline, CDR1 is SGHRS, CDR2 YFSETQ. CDR3 region: CASSLGQKSTDTQYF. CDR3 sequence (DNA): TGCGCCAGCAGCTTGGGACAGAAAAGCACAGATACGCAGTATTTT.

The chain uses TRBV11-3 and TRBJ1-1, with D possibly matching TRBD1 (6 bases). This CDR3 has 12 amino acids. The germline V and J ends were trimmed by 3 bases and 7 bases, with 9 bases remaining between them. The germline V gene has CDR1 SGHNT and CDR2 YENEEA. The CDR3 DNA is TGTGCCAGCAGCTTCGAAGGGGGTGAAGCTTTCTTT. Amino acids: CASSFEGGEAFF.

The chain uses TRBV3-1 and TRBJ2-2; D not resolved. The CDR3 runs to 17 residues. The germline V and J ends were trimmed by 1 base and 6 bases, with 18 bases remaining between them. The V gene's germline CDR1 is LGHDT and CDR2 YNNKEL (reference sequence). CDR3 in amino acids: CASSQGGSKVQSGELFF. For the CDR3, the DNA is TGTGCCAGCAGCCAAGGTGGCAGCAAGGTCCAATCCGGGGAGCTGTTTTTT.

The genes are TRBV20-1 and TRBJ2-7; D is undetermined. Per germline, CDR1 DFQATT and CDR2 SNEGSKA (reference sequence). The CDR3 is 12 amino acids. The V gene lost 0 bases and the J gene lost 7 bases, with 10 bases spanning the gap. The CDR3 protein is CSARDYTGEQYF. The DNA for the CDR3 is TGCAGTGCTAGAGATTACACTGGAGAGCAGTACTTC.

This clonotype was seen more than once but under ten times. The gene calls are TRBV10-3 and TRBJ2-1; 7 nucleotides line up with TRBD1. The germline CDR1 and CDR2 sequences are ENHRY and SYGVKD. V dropped 7 bases and J dropped 4; count of bases not matched to a gene: 7. The CDR3 is 14 amino acids. The DNA of the CDR3 is TGTGCCATCAAGCGACAGGGATGGTACAATGAGCAGTTCTTC. Protein: CAIKRQGWYNEQFF.

This clonotype was observed a few times. V is TRBV6-5 and J is TRBJ1-4, with 12 positions matching TRBD1. V lost 5 bases and J lost 7; bases outside the gene matches: 14. The V gene's germline CDR1 is MNHEY and CDR2 SVGAGI. The CDR3 extends over 18 amino acids. The CDR3 DNA follows: TGTGCCAGCAGTACTACAGTGGGACAGGGGGCGGTAGGTGAAAAACTGTTTTTT. Translating gives CASSTTVGQGAVGEKLFF.

The chain carries TRBV5-1 and TRBJ2-5, with 9 bases aligning to TRBD1. The CDR3 has 16 residues. With V trimmed by 2 bases and J by 3 bases, 8 bases remained unmatched. Germline-derived CDR1 and CDR2 are SGHRS and YFSETQ. CDR3 nucleotide sequence: TGCGCCAGCAGCTTCCCTACGACAGGGGGGGAAGAGACCCAGTACTTC. Protein sequence: CASSFPTTGGEETQYF.

A few counts support this clonotype. This chain joins TRBV4-3 and TRBJ2-2, with 7 bases aligning to TRBD2. V shed 1 base, J shed 9 bases, and the junction held 14 bases outside the gene matches. The germline V gene encodes CDR1 LGHNA and CDR2 YSLEER. The CDR3 has 17 amino acids. CDR3 coding DNA: TGCGCCAGCAGCCAAGGGTGGGGGGGTATCTTACCCCGGGAGCTGTTTTTT. The encoded protein is CASSQGWGGILPRELFF.

V is TRBV11-3 and J is TRBJ2-7, with 8 positions matching TRBD1. The germline gives CDR1 SGHNT, CDR2 YENEEA. J lost 5 bases, V lost 4 bases, and 4 bases had no gene match. The CDR3 has 13 residues. The CDR3 loop is CASSYDRGHEQYF. The CDR3, as DNA: TGTGCCAGCAGCTACGACAGGGGCCACGAGCAGTACTTC.

This clonotype has ten or more counts. This chain connects TRBV12-3 or TRBV12-4 to TRBJ2-3; D perhaps matches TRBD2 (5 bases). This CDR3 region has 14 residues. The V and J ends lost 10 bases and 0 bases respectively, with 14 bases between them. The CDR3 loop is CATTPGISTDTQYF. For the CDR3, the DNA is TGTGCCACCACACCCGGGATTAGCACAGATACGCAGTATTTT.

A few counts support this clonotype. This chain links TRBV6-2 or TRBV6-3 with TRBJ2-5, with a possible D match to TRBD1 (6 bases). From germline, CDR1 is MNHEY and CDR2 SVGEGT. V lost 1 base and J lost 5, with 17 bases in between. The CDR3 runs to 16 residues. CDR3 nucleotides: TGTGCCAGCAGTTACTATCATACAGGGCCGGAGGAGACCCAGTACTTC. Translating gives CASSYYHTGPEETQYF.

This clonotype has only a few counts. J is TRBJ2-3 and V is TRBV12-3 or TRBV12-4; D unresolved. Trimming shortened V by 5 bases and J by 9 bases, and 15 bases separated the two germline ends. The CDR3 has 13 residues. The CDR3 protein is CASSGPERVTQYF. The CDR3 region has the DNA TGTGCCAGCAGTGGACCCGAAAGGGTGACGCAGTATTTT.

The chain uses TRBV3-1 and TRBJ2-3; D possibly matches TRBD1 or TRBD2 (6 bases each). The CDR3 runs 16 residues. Germline V lookup: CDR1 LGHDT, CDR2 YNNKEL (reference sequence). V gave up 1 base and J gave up 2 bases, with 13 bases separating them. The CDR3 nucleotides read TGTGCCAGCAGCCAAGTTCCGGGGGCCTTCACAGATACGCAGTATTTT. It codes for CASSQVPGAFTDTQYF.

The chain carries TRBV15 and TRBJ1-4, with D perhaps TRBD1 (5 bases). The CDR3 sequence is 14 residues long. Germline V gene sequence: CDR1 LNHNV, CDR2 YYDKDF (reference sequence). The V end was cut by 0 bases, the J end by 7 bases, with 9 bases between. DNA for the CDR3: TGTGCCACCAGCAGAGAAGGGGCAGGTGAAAAACTGTTTTTT. Amino acids: CATSREGAGEKLFF.

The chain has TRBV7-6 and TRBJ2-5; 8 nucleotides match TRBD2. Germline CDR1 and CDR2: SGHVS and FNYEAQ. The CDR3 runs to 13 residues. Trimming took 8 bases from V and 1 from J; bases not matched to a gene: 3. The CDR3 DNA reads TGTGCCAGCCAGAGCGGGGGCCAAGAGACCCAGTACTTC. It yields the protein CASQSGGQETQYF. The variable domain in full, completed from reference TRBV7-6 and TRBJ2-5, reads GAGVSQSPRYKVTKRGQDVALRCDPISGHVSLYWYRQALGQGPEFLTYFNYEAQQDKSGLPNDRFSAERPEGSISTLTIQRTEQRDSAMYRCASQSGGQETQYFGPGTRLLVL.

This clonotype was detected only a few times. This chain links TRBV7-2 with TRBJ1-4, with a tentative D call TRBD1 (5 bases). Germline CDR1 and CDR2: SGHTA and FQGNSA. The CDR3 is made up of 17 amino acids. Trimming shortened V by 5 bases and J by 1 base, and 17 bases separated the two germline ends. CDR3 sequence (DNA): TGTGCCAGCAGCCCCGGACGGGGTAGGGGAACTAATGAAAAACTGTTTTTT. Translating it yields CASSPGRGRGTNEKLFF.

This chain connects TRBV2 to TRBJ1-2; D possibly corresponds to TRBD1 (5 bases). Per germline, CDR1 SNHLY and CDR2 FYNNEI. The CDR3 consists of 13 residues. The V and J ends lost 6 bases and 4 bases respectively, with 12 bases between them. The CDR3 is CASRAMGGYGYTF. In DNA, the CDR3 is TGTGCCAGCAGAGCCATGGGGGGCTATGGCTACACCTTC.

In its sample, this clonotype was seen a few times. The chain uses TRBV24-1 and TRBJ2-5; 8 nucleotides align to TRBD2. Losses at the gene ends were 3 bases for V and 1 base for J; bases not matched to a gene: 3. The CDR3 extends over 15 amino acids. CDR1 is KGHDR, CDR2 SFDVKD, per germline. Here the CDR3 DNA reads TGTGCCACCAGTGATCCACGGGGGGGCCAAGAGACCCAGTACTTC. This gives the protein CATSDPRGGQETQYF.

In this sample, this clonotype turned up a few times. The chain carries TRBV7-9 and TRBJ2-3, with a weak D call TRBD2 (6 bases). This CDR3 contains 15 residues. CDR1 SEHNR and CDR2 FQNEAQ come from the germline V gene (reference sequence). V gave up 5 bases and J gave up 0 bases, with 12 bases separating them. Here the CDR3 DNA reads TGTGCCAGCAGCCCTCGGACTACGAGCACAGATACGCAGTATTTT. Protein: CASSPRTTSTDTQYF.

V is TRBV5-1 and J is TRBJ1-1; no definite D call. Germline CDR1 is SGHRS and CDR2 is YFSETQ. The V end lost 3 bases, the J end lost 2 bases, and 14 bases lay between the germline ends. CDR3 size: 15 residues. CDR3 loop: CASSSRSPSNTEAFF. The CDR3 DNA sequence: TGCGCCAGCAGCTCCCGATCCCCTAGTAACACTGAAGCTTTCTTT.

This chain joins TRBV3-1 and TRBJ2-7, with 7 bases that match TRBD2. Germline CDR1 and CDR2: LGHDT and YNNKEL (reference sequence). The CDR3 is 14 residues long. V lost 1 base and J lost 5; bases outside the gene matches: 5. This CDR3 is CASSQASGNNEQYF. The CDR3 DNA reads TGTGCCAGCAGCCAAGCCAGCGGGAACAACGAGCAGTACTTC.

This clonotype showed up many times. The gene calls are TRBV5-1 and TRBJ1-1; D uncertain. The CDR3 totals 15 residues. Trimming shortened V by 2 bases and J by 0 bases, and 11 bases separated the two germline ends. Germline CDR1 and CDR2: SGHRS and YFSETQ. This CDR3 is CASSLGTAMNTEAFF. The CDR3, as DNA: TGCGCCAGCAGCTTAGGAACAGCAATGAACACTGAAGCTTTCTTT.

The V call is TRBV6-5, the J call TRBJ1-6, with no clear D. The CDR3 is 13 residues long. Germline lookup yields CDR1 MNHEY and CDR2 SVGAGI. Trimming took off 0 bases at V and 9 bases at J, with 6 bases between the two ends. The CDR3 nucleotides are TGTGCCAGCAGTTACTCGATCGCTTCACCCCTCCACTTT. Protein sequence: CASSYSIASPLHF.

This clonotype occurred a few times. This chain connects TRBV12-3 or TRBV12-4 to TRBJ2-5, with 9 bases aligning to TRBD2. J lost 7 bases, V lost 4 bases, and 7 bases had no gene match. The CDR3 consists of 14 residues. The DNA of the CDR3 is TGTGCCAGCAGTTCCGCGGGGGGGCTGAGGACCCAGTACTTC. Protein product: CASSSAGGLRTQYF.

The chain has TRBV28 and TRBJ2-7, with 10 bases fitting TRBD1. V dropped 1 base and J dropped 5; count of bases not matched to a gene: 11. The CDR3 consists of 17 residues. Germline V gene data show CDR1 as MDHEN and CDR2 as SYDVKM. CDR3 region: CASSLFRVGQGKDEQYF. CDR3 coding DNA: TGTGCCAGCAGTTTATTCCGTGTGGGACAGGGGAAGGACGAGCAGTACTTC.

This rearrangement joins TRBV13 to TRBJ2-1; 8 nucleotides line up with TRBD2. CDR1 and CDR2 (germline): PRHDT, FYEKMQ (reference sequence). The length of the CDR3 is 13 residues. The ends lost 3 bases at V and 9 bases at J; junction bases unmatched: 4. The CDR3 loop reads CASSFGRGVEQFF. As DNA, the CDR3 is TGTGCCAGCAGCTTCGGGAGGGGTGTTGAGCAGTTCTTC.

The CDR3: CASSEVGFYNSPLHF. The CDR3 DNA sequence: TGTGCCAGCAGTGAAGTCGGTTTCTATAATTCACCCCTCCACTTT. V gene TRBV6-1 combines with J gene TRBJ1-6, with D uncertain. With 1 base removed from V and 3 bases from J, the gap between germline ends came to 7 bases. CDR1 is MNHNS and CDR2 is SASEGT in the germline V gene. The CDR3 contains 15 residues.

The V gene is TRBV11-2, the J gene TRBJ1-5; 8 bases fit TRBD1. Germline-derived CDR1 and CDR2 are SGHAT and FQNNGV. The CDR3 sequence is 16 residues long. J gave up 4 bases and V 5 bases, and 10 bases lay outside the gene matches. CDR3 DNA sequence: TGTGCCAGCAGCCGAGGACCGGGACAGGAAAATCAGCCCCAGCATTTT. It translates to CASSRGPGQENQPQHF. Full variable domain (remainder filled in from reference TRBV11-2 and TRBJ1-5): EAGVAQSPRYKIIEKRQSVAFWCNPISGHATLYWYQQILGQGPKLLIQFQNNGVVDDSQLPKDRFSAERLKGVDSTLKIQPAKLEDSAVYLCASSRGPGQENQPQHFGDGTRLSIL.